The 29 T cell receptor beta chains below all came from one sample that was sequenced in a study of blood T cell repertoires in COVID-19 (dated by TCRdb to about 2020). The library was generated by the immunoSEQ multiplex PCR assay. In TCRdb, the immuneACCESS table is reduced to in-frame sequences with V and J assigned. These tables do not hold every clone; where another copy was compared, an unresolved V gene accounts for under half, and the others remain unexplained. The sample has over 300,000 clones on record, approximately 85% of them singletons. Together, the top ten hold approximately 1.5% of the sample. The sequencing sample was made of peripheral blood. The receptor source for this set is a woman aged 50 to 65 with acute or convalescent COVID-19.

V is TRBV6-6 and J is TRBJ2-1, with D tentatively TRBD1 (6 bases). V lost 2 bases, J lost 0 bases, and 11 bases lay in between. The germline V gene encodes CDR1 MNHNY and CDR2 SVGAGI (reference sequence). The length of the CDR3 is 16 residues. In DNA, the CDR3 is TGTGCCAGCAGTTACCGAAAGGGGGTCTCCTACAATGAGCAGTTCTTC. It translates to CASSYRKGVSYNEQFF.

The chain is built from TRBV19 and TRBJ2-5, with 8 bases matching TRBD1. After removal of 4 bases from V and 5 bases from J, the junction contained 9 bases not matched to a gene. The CDR3 sequence is 15 residues long. CDR1 LNHDA and CDR2 SQIVND come from the germline V gene (reference sequence). CDR3 in DNA: TGTGCCAGTAGTAGAGACAGGGGTGTTTCGGAGACCCAGTACTTC. Protein sequence: CASSRDRGVSETQYF.

The chain combines TRBV27 with TRBJ1-1; tentative D call: TRBD1 (5 bases). Looked up from germline, CDR1 is MNHEY and CDR2 is SMNVEV (reference sequence). This CDR3 is built from 14 residues. V was trimmed by 6 bases and J by 0 bases, leaving 11 bases between them. CDR3 in amino acids: CASRRSQVNTEAFF. The CDR3 DNA follows: TGTGCCAGCAGGCGCTCACAGGTGAACACTGAAGCTTTCTTT.

The rearrangement joins TRBV27 to TRBJ2-5, with 11 bases aligning to TRBD1. V lost 5 bases and J lost 5; bases outside the gene matches: 4. The CDR3 totals 14 residues. Germline-derived CDR1 and CDR2 are MNHEY and SMNVEV (reference sequence). In DNA, the CDR3 is TGTGCCAGCAGTGGGGACAGGGGGTTTGAGACCCAGTACTTC. Its translation is CASSGDRGFETQYF.

The J gene is TRBJ1-6, the V gene TRBV28, with TRBD1 as a possible D gene (5 bases). Germline V CDR1 and CDR2: MDHEN, SYDVKM. CDR3 length equals 15 residues. V lost 6 bases to trimming and J lost 6 bases, with 15 bases between them. As DNA, the CDR3 is TGTGCCAGCAGGGCATGGGGGGTGGGTAATTCACCCCTCCACTTT. It is translated as CASRAWGVGNSPLHF.

The V gene is TRBV5-6, the J gene TRBJ1-5; D might be TRBD1 (6 bases). Germline values: CDR1 SGHDT, CDR2 YYEEEE. V gave up 2 bases and J gave up 5 bases, with 8 bases separating them. The CDR3 spans 13 residues. The CDR3 here is CASSFSGDQPQHF. CDR3 DNA: TGTGCCAGCAGCTTCTCAGGGGATCAGCCCCAGCATTTT.

CDR3 nucleotides: TGTGCCAGCAGCCCAGAGGCGGGGATGGAGACCCAGTACTTC. Its translation: CASSPEAGMETQYF. The chain employs TRBV7-8 and TRBJ2-5; D perhaps matches TRBD2 (6 bases). Germline CDR1 and CDR2: SGHVS and FQNEAQ. This CDR3 is 14 amino acids long. The V end was cut by 5 bases, the J end by 5 bases, with 15 bases between.

CDR3 sequence reads: CASSQEAGYTEAFF. The CDR3 DNA reads TGCGCCAGCAGCCAGGAGGCGGGATACACTGAAGCTTTCTTT. The chain is built from TRBV4-1 and TRBJ1-1; D is unresolved. V was shortened by 3 bases and J by 3 bases, with 11 bases between the two germline ends. CDR1 and CDR2 from the germline V gene are MGHRA and YSYEKL. This CDR3 has 14 amino acids.

This chain links TRBV6-4 with TRBJ2-1, with 9 bases lining up with TRBD1. The CDR3 extends over 11 amino acids. The germline V gene encodes CDR1 MRHNA and CDR2 SNTAGT. J was trimmed by 9 bases and V by 8 bases; bases with no gene match: 2. This CDR3 reads CASGQGSEQFF. The CDR3 coding sequence is TGTGCCAGCGGACAGGGGAGTGAGCAGTTCTTC.

The chain uses TRBV21-1 and TRBJ2-1; the table's TRBD2 call for D was not verified on the DNA. TRBV21-1 is marked as a pseudogene. The CDR3 has 13 amino acids. CDR3 nucleotides: TGTGCCAGCAATGAGCGGGAGTACAATGAGCAGTTCTTC. Amino acid sequence: CASNEREYNEQFF.

This clone was seen more than once but under ten times. The chain recombines TRBV10-3 with TRBJ1-5; 7 bases are shared with TRBD1. The V gene end was trimmed by 4 bases and the J gene end by 4 bases; junction bases not matched to a gene: 4. CDR1 ENHRY and CDR2 SYGVKD come from the germline V gene. CDR3 length: 14 residues. The chain's CDR3 is CAISGRDSNQPQHF. CDR3 DNA: TGTGCCATCAGTGGAAGGGACAGTAATCAGCCCCAGCATTTT.

Here the CDR3 reads CASSFPSTGGPPQDQPQHF. The CDR3 region has the DNA TGTGCCAGCAGCTTTCCATCGACAGGGGGCCCTCCCCAGGATCAGCCCCAGCATTTT. The V and J genes are TRBV12-1 and TRBJ1-5; the table gives TRBD1 as D, unverified against the DNA. TRBV12-1 is flagged as a pseudogene. This CDR3 spans 19 amino acids.

The chain joins TRBV7-6 to TRBJ2-1; maybe TRBD2 (6 bases). The germline V gene has CDR1 SGHVS and CDR2 FNYEAQ. Trimming removed 7 bases at V and 7 bases at J, with 20 bases between. This CDR3 is 15 amino acids long. The CDR3 region is CASTKMASRGNEQFF. CDR3 DNA sequence: TGTGCCAGCACCAAAATGGCTAGCCGGGGGAATGAGCAGTTCTTC.

The V and J genes are TRBV10-3 and TRBJ2-7, with 12 bases that match TRBD2. V shed 3 bases, J shed 3 bases, and the junction held 3 bases outside the gene matches. CDR1 ENHRY and CDR2 SYGVKD come from the germline V gene. The CDR3 is 15 amino acids. CDR3 in amino acids: CAISDWTSGNYEQYF. Here the CDR3 DNA reads TGTGCCATCAGTGACTGGACTAGCGGGAACTACGAGCAGTACTTC.

The chain recombines TRBV24-1 with TRBJ2-1, with 11 bases lining up with TRBD2. This CDR3 comprises 16 residues. V shed 4 bases, J shed 4 bases, and the junction held 5 bases outside the gene matches. CDR1 is KGHDR, CDR2 SFDVKD, per germline. The CDR3 loop reads CATSDPGTSGYNEQFF. DNA of the CDR3: TGTGCCACCAGTGACCCCGGGACTAGCGGATACAATGAGCAGTTCTTC.

This CDR3 reads CASSLVQETQYF. Here the CDR3 DNA reads TGTGCCAGCAGTCTAGTTCAAGAGACCCAGTACTTC. This chain links TRBV6-5 with TRBJ2-5; D call uncertain. The CDR3 has 12 residues. Germline V gene data show CDR1 as MNHEY and CDR2 as SVGAGI. V dropped 5 bases and J dropped 2 bases, with 6 bases sitting between them.

The rearrangement joins TRBV3-1 (or the pseudogene TRBV3-2) to TRBJ1-3; 8 bases are a match to TRBD1. The CDR3 consists of 14 residues. With V trimmed by 5 bases and J by 6 bases, 6 bases remained unmatched. Germline CDR1 reads LGHDT; CDR2 reads YNNKEL (reference sequence). CDR3 coding DNA: TGTGCCAGCAGCTTCGGACAGGGTGAAAACACCATATATTTT. Translation: CASSFGQGENTIYF.

The rearrangement uses TRBV28 and TRBJ2-1; 9 bases line up with TRBD2. The J segment lost 6 bases and the V segment lost 3 bases, leaving 12 bases of the junction unmatched. The CDR3 sequence is 17 residues long. Germline CDR1 reads MDHEN; CDR2 reads SYDVKM. In DNA form, the CDR3 reads TGTGCCAGCAGTTTCCTGCCGTCTAGCGGGACGCCCAATGAGCAGTTCTTC. Protein sequence: CASSFLPSSGTPNEQFF.

CDR3 in amino acids: CASSLGLVNYNEQFF. The CDR3 DNA sequence: TGTGCCAGCAGCTTGGGACTCGTAAACTACAATGAGCAGTTCTTC. The V gene is TRBV5-5, the J gene TRBJ2-1; D is ambiguous. Trimming left V 0 bases short and J 3 bases short, with 10 bases between. The CDR3 contains 15 residues. Germline V lookup: CDR1 SGHKS, CDR2 YYEKEE (reference sequence).

As regards this clone: Additional DNA sequences in this sample encode the identical CDR3. The gene calls are TRBV28 and TRBJ1-2; 8 nucleotides align to TRBD1. Per germline, CDR1 MDHEN and CDR2 SYDVKM. V lost 2 bases to trimming and J lost 8 bases; unmatched junction nucleotides: 4. The CDR3 has 13 residues. CDR3 loop: CASSLQGARGYTF. The CDR3 DNA reads as TGTGCCAGCAGTTTACAGGGGGCGAGGGGCTACACCTTC.

The CDR3 DNA sequence: TGTGCCAGCAGACCGGACAGGACGAACACTGAAGCTTTCTTT. It yields the protein CASRPDRTNTEAFF. The J gene is TRBJ1-1, the V gene TRBV28, with 7 bases fitting TRBD1. The germline V gene has CDR1 MDHEN and CDR2 SYDVKM. The CDR3 totals 14 residues. Trimming removed 6 bases from V and 1 base from J; junction bases left unmatched: 5.

The V gene is TRBV12-3 or TRBV12-4, the J gene TRBJ2-3; 8 nucleotides match TRBD1. CDR3 size: 13 residues. Germline trimming cut 5 bases from V and 4 bases from J; bases unmatched to any gene: 2. CDR3 region: CASSTTGADTQYF. The CDR3 nucleotides are TGTGCCAGCAGTACGACAGGGGCAGATACGCAGTATTTT.

The chain is built from TRBV6-6 and TRBJ1-1, with unresolved D. Germline CDR1 reads MNHNY; CDR2 reads SVGAGI (reference sequence). The CDR3 extends over 17 amino acids. The V end was cut by 5 bases, the J end by 0 bases, with 19 bases between. This chain's CDR3 is CASSPIIGSGMNTEAFF. DNA of the CDR3: TGTGCCAGCAGTCCTATAATAGGGAGCGGGATGAACACTGAAGCTTTCTTT.

V gene TRBV5-6 combines with J gene TRBJ2-7; D is perhaps TRBD1 (5 bases). Trimming left V 5 bases short and J 2 bases short, with 14 bases between. CDR3 length: 14 residues. Germline-derived CDR1 and CDR2 are SGHDT and YYEEEE. CDR3 region: CASSLDRITYEQYF. CDR3 nucleotide sequence: TGTGCCAGCAGTTTAGACAGAATCACCTACGAGCAGTACTTC.

The J gene is TRBJ1-1, the V gene TRBV19; TRBD1 matches at 7 bases. Per the germline V gene, CDR1 is LNHDA and CDR2 is SQIVND (reference sequence). The CDR3 sequence is 17 residues long. V lost 6 bases, J lost 1 base, and 14 bases stayed unmatched. CDR3 amino acids: CASSPSGTDPKNTEAFF. CDR3 nucleotides: TGTGCCAGTAGCCCCTCCGGGACAGACCCCAAGAACACTGAAGCTTTCTTT. Drawing the rest from reference TRBV19 and TRBJ1-1, the complete variable domain is DGGITQSPKYLFRKEGQNVTLSCEQNLNHDAMYWYRQDPGQGLRLIYYSQIVNDFQKGDIAEGYSVSREKKESFPLTVTSAQKNPTAFYLCASSPSGTDPKNTEAFFGQGTRLTVV.

The rearrangement uses TRBV28 and TRBJ1-2, with TRBD1 identical over 8 bases. The CDR3 contains 15 residues. Trimming removed 3 bases from V and 5 bases from J; junction bases left unmatched: 8. CDR1 and CDR2 (germline): MDHEN, SYDVKM. The CDR3 sequence: CASSFLDRVVYGYTF. CDR3 DNA sequence: TGTGCCAGCAGTTTTTTGGACAGGGTTGTTTATGGCTACACCTTC.

The chain couples TRBV7-9 to TRBJ2-3; no definite D call. The germline V and J ends were trimmed by 6 bases and 1 base, with 5 bases remaining between them. CDR1 is SEHNR and CDR2 is FQNEAQ in the germline V gene (reference sequence). This CDR3 is 12 amino acids long. CDR3 nucleotide sequence: TGTGCCAGCAGGGGCGGCACAGATACGCAGTATTTT. Residues: CASRGGTDTQYF.

The DNA for the CDR3 is TGTGCCATCAGGGGGACTAGCGCCTTCGAGGATGAGCAGTTCTTC. It specifies CAIRGTSAFEDEQFF. This chain joins TRBV10-3 and TRBJ2-1, with 10 bases lining up with TRBD2. The CDR3 totals 15 residues. The V gene's germline CDR1 is ENHRY and CDR2 SYGVKD. The junction had 10 bases not matched to a gene; V was cut back by 6 bases and J by 8 bases.

A note on this clone: The sample contains more than one DNA sequence encoding this CDR3. The rearrangement uses TRBV11-2 and TRBJ1-2; perhaps TRBD1 as D (5 bases). Germline V gives CDR1 SGHAT, CDR2 FQNNGV. This CDR3 spans 12 amino acids. V dropped 0 bases and J dropped 6 bases, with 5 bases sitting between them. In DNA, the CDR3 is TGTGCCAGCAGCTTAGAAGGGGATGGCTACACCTTC. It specifies CASSLEGDGYTF.